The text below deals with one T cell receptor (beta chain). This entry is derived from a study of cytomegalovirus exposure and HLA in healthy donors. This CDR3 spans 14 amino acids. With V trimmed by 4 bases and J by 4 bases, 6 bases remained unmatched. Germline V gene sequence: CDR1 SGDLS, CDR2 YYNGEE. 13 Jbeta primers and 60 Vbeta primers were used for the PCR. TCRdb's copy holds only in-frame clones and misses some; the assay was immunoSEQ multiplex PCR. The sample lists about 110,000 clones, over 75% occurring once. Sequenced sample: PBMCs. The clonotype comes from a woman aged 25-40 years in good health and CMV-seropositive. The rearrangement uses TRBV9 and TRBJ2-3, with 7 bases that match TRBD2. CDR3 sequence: CASSLGLGADTQYF. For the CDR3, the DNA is TGTGCCAGCAGCCTAGGACTAGGCGCAGATACGCAGTATTTT.